The 7 T cell receptor beta chains reported below all come from one sample, sequenced in a study of T cell responses to AZD1222 COVID-19 vaccine. Clones were sequenced by immunoSEQ multiplex PCR, and TCRdb holds only the in-frame ones, with some missing. The sample holds some 150,000 clones, 88% seen once. Sequenced here: peripheral blood, sampled 28 days after the second AZD1222 dose. The origin of the receptors is an adult who received the AZD1222 COVID-19 vaccine.

V and J are TRBV2 and TRBJ2-7, with TRBD1 matching 7 bases. The CDR3 extends over 13 amino acids. In germline, CDR1 is SNHLY, CDR2 FYNNEI. The V segment lost 6 bases and the J segment 2 bases; nucleotides outside the gene matches: 4. As DNA, the CDR3 is TGTGCCAGCAGGGGGGACAGTACCTACGAGCAGTACTTC. Residues: CASRGDSTYEQYF.

The chain couples TRBV19 to TRBJ1-3, with D possibly being TRBD1 (6 bases). With 6 bases removed from V and 4 bases from J, the gap between germline ends came to 10 bases. Germline values: CDR1 LNHDA, CDR2 SQIVND (reference sequence). CDR3 length: 13 amino acids. The CDR3 spells CASSKGQGNTIYF. CDR3 nucleotide sequence: TGTGCCAGTAGCAAAGGACAGGGAAACACCATATATTTT.

This clone was seen a handful of times. V and J are TRBV5-1 and TRBJ2-1; TRBD1 or TRBD2 may be the D gene (5 bases each). CDR1 and CDR2 from the germline V gene are SGHRS and YFSETQ. Deletions cut 0 bases from V and 5 bases from J, with 9 bases between. This CDR3 spans 14 amino acids. CDR3 sequence: CASSLVGADNEQFF. In DNA form, the CDR3 reads TGCGCCAGCAGCTTGGTCGGGGCGGACAATGAGCAGTTCTTC.

The chain has TRBV5-4 and TRBJ1-4, with D uncertain. The CDR3 is 16 amino acids. Deletions cut 4 bases from V and 3 bases from J, with 16 bases between. Germline-derived CDR1 and CDR2 are SGHNT and YYREEE (reference sequence). The CDR3 loop is CASSAQRAGPNEKLFF. The CDR3 DNA reads TGTGCCAGCAGCGCTCAACGGGCAGGACCTAATGAAAAACTGTTTTTT. Using reference TRBV5-4 and TRBJ1-4 for the parts outside the CDR3, the full variable domain is ETGVTQSPTHLIKTRGQQVTLRCSSQSGHNTVSWYQQALGQGPQFIFQYYREEENGRGNFPPRFSGLQFPNYSSELNVNALELDDSALYLCASSAQRAGPNEKLFFGSGTQLSVL.

J is TRBJ2-7 and V is TRBV6-1, with 9 positions matching TRBD2. The CDR3 has 15 amino acids. Germline-derived CDR1 and CDR2 are MNHNS and SASEGT. Trimming removed 2 bases from V and 8 bases from J; junction bases left unmatched: 10. In DNA form, the CDR3 reads TGTGCCAGCAGTGAATTGGCTAGCGGGACCGTAAAGCAGTACTTC. It encodes CASSELASGTVKQYF.

The V gene is TRBV6-5, the J gene TRBJ1-1; D is ambiguous. The germline gives CDR1 MNHEY, CDR2 SVGAGI. This CDR3 is 14 amino acids long. The CDR3 nucleotides are TGTTCACATTCCGCCGGGAACATGAACACTGAAGCTTTCTTT. As protein: CSHSAGNMNTEAFF.

This sequence joins TRBV20-1 and TRBJ2-1; D is perhaps TRBD2 (5 bases). The V gene's germline CDR1 is DFQATT and CDR2 SNEGSKA (reference sequence). The germline V and J ends were trimmed by 3 bases and 0 bases, with 9 bases remaining between them. CDR3 length: 14 residues. The CDR3, as DNA: TGCAGTGCTAGTTCGGGATACTCCTACAATGAGCAGTTCTTC. Translated, it gives CSASSGYSYNEQFF.